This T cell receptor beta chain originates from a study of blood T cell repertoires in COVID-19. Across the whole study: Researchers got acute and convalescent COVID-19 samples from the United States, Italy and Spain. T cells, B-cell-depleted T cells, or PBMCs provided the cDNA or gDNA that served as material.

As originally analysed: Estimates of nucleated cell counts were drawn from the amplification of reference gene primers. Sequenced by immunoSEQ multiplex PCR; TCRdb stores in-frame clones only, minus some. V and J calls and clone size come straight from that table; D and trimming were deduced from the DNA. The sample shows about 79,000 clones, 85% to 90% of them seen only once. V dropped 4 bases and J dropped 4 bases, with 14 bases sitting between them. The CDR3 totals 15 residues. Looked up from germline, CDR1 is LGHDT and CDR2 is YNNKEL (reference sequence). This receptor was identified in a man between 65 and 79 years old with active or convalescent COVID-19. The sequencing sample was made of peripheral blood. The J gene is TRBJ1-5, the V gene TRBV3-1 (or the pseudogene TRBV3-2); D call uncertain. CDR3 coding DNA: TGTGCCAGCAGCCCTCGAGGTTTGGGTAATCAGCCCCAGCATTTT. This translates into CASSPRGLGNQPQHF.